This passage covers 4 T cell receptor beta chains from one sample sequenced in a study of spatial heterogeneity in lung cancer. One entry per CDR3 protein results from TCRdb running MiXCR on the 5' RACE reads. In the table there are approximately 49,000 distinct CDR3 sequences, roughly 5.7% of which are singletons. Time point defined: sample taken at primary tumor resection. Sequencing was performed on PBMCs, taken at surgery. These TCRs come from a male donor with early-stage non-small cell lung cancer.

This clonotype was detected ten times or more. The genes are TRBV7-2 and TRBJ2-2; 16 bases match TRBD2. The junction had 5 bases not matched to a gene; V was cut back by 5 bases and J by 5 bases. This CDR3 has 17 residues. Germline loops: CDR1 SGHTA, CDR2 FQGNSA. CDR3 protein: CASSGTSGRARTGELFF. CDR3 in DNA: TGTGCCAGCAGCGGGACTAGCGGGAGGGCCAGGACCGGGGAGCTGTTTTTT.

This clonotype was counted at least ten times. The chain uses TRBV5-1 and TRBJ1-1; 8 bases align to TRBD1. The CDR3 loop spans 13 amino acids. Germline CDR1 reads SGHRS; CDR2 reads YFSETQ. The junction had 7 bases not matched to a gene; V was cut back by 0 bases and J by 12 bases. The CDR3 DNA reads as TGCGCCAGCAGCTTGGGACAGGGGCTTAATCCTTTCTTT. This encodes CASSLGQGLNPFF.

This clonotype was detected many times. This chain uses TRBV18 with TRBJ2-2, with 7 positions matching TRBD1. The V and J ends lost 2 bases and 5 bases, in that order; junction bases with no gene match: 2. This CDR3 has 14 amino acids. Germline V gene sequence: CDR1 KGHSH, CDR2 LQKENI. In nucleotides, the CDR3 is TGTGCCAGCTCACCAGGGACAGTAACCGGGGAGCTGTTTTTT. Protein sequence: CASSPGTVTGELFF.

This clonotype showed up many times. V is TRBV5-4 and J is TRBJ2-1, with 8 bases aligning to TRBD2. The V and J ends lost 4 bases and 4 bases, in that order; junction bases with no gene match: 10. Germline CDR1 is SGHNT and CDR2 is YYREEE (reference sequence). The CDR3 is made up of 16 amino acids. The CDR3 region is CASSRTAGGQYNEQFF. The CDR3 DNA reads as TGTGCCAGCAGCCGGACTGCGGGGGGACAATACAATGAGCAGTTCTTC.